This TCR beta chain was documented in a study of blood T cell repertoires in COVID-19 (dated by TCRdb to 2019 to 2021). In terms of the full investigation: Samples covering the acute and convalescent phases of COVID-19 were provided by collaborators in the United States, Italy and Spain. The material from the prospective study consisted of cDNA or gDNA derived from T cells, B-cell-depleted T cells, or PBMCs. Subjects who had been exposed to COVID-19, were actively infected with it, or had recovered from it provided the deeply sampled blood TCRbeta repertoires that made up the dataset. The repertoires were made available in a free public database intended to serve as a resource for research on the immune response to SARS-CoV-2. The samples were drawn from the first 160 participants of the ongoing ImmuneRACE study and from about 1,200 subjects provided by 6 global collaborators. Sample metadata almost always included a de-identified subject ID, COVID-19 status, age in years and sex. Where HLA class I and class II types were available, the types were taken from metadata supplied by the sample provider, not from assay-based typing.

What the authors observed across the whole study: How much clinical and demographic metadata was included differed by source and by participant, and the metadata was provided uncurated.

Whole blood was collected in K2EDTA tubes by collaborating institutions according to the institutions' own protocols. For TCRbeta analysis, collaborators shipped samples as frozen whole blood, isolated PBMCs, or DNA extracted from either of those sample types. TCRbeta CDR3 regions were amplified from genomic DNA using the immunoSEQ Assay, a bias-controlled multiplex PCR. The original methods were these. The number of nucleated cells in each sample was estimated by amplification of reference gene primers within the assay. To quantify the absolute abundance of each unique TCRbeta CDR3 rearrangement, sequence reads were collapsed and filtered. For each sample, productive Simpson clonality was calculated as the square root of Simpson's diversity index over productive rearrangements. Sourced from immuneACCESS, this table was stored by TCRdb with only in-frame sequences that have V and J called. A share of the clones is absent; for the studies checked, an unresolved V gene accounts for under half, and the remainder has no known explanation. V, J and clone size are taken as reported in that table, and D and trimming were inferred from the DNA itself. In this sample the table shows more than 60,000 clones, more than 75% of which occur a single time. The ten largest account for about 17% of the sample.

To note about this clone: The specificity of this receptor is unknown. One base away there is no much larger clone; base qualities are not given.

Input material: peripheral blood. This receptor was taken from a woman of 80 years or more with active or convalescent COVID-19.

CDR3 protein: CATRPELMNTEAFF. DNA sequence: TGCGCCACCCGCCCCGAGTTAATGAACACTGAAGCTTTCTTT. Recombination joined TRBV5-1 with TRBJ1-1; the D gene is not confidently resolved. Inclusive of the bounding cysteine and phenylalanine, the CDR3 is 14 residues long. Only the CDR3 DNA stays, 42 bases, in frame from base 1. V and J are truncated by 9 bases and 0 bases respectively, leaving an intervening sequence of 15 bases. The CDR1 and CDR2 encoded by the germline V gene are SGHRS and YFSETQ.